The entry below gives a single TCR beta chain sequence along with its context. This specimen comes from a study of blood T cell repertoires in COVID-19. V shed 1 base and J 3 bases; nucleotides not matched to a gene: 3. The germline gives CDR1 SEHNR, CDR2 FQNEAQ (reference sequence). CDR3 length: 15 residues. Assay used: immunoSEQ multiplex PCR; TCRdb lists only in-frame clones, some missing. The sample carries 150,000 to 200,000 clones, more than 90% recorded once. This chain connects TRBV7-9 to TRBJ2-7; TRBD2 agrees at 10 bases. Material: peripheral blood. This receptor was identified in a man aged 55 to 70 with active or convalescent COVID-19. The CDR3 is CASSLGSGGDYEQYF. The CDR3 nucleotides are TGTGCCAGCAGCTTAGGGAGCGGGGGGGACTACGAGCAGTACTTC. Full variable domain (outside the CDR3, taken from reference TRBV7-9 and TRBJ2-7): DTGVSQNPRHKITKRGQNVTFRCDPISEHNRLYWYRQTLGQGPEFLTYFQNEAQLEKSRLLSDRFSAERPKGSFSTLEIQRTEQGDSAMYLCASSLGSGGDYEQYFGPGTRLTVT.